This TCR beta chain was documented in a study of cytomegalovirus exposure and HLA in healthy donors. At the time of sampling, donors were nominally healthy, though unrecorded immune exposures were likely. General study points: Some V segments, including TRBV6-2 and TRBV6-3, were excluded as indistinguishable. Cytomegalovirus status was reportedly diagnosed by the classifier with high sensitivity and specificity. CMV antigen specificity was confirmed in vitro for three CMV-associated chains.

The germline V gene has CDR1 LNHDA and CDR2 SQIVND (reference sequence). Trimming took off 5 bases at V and 2 bases at J, with 9 bases between the two ends. The CDR3 loop spans 13 amino acids. This clone was recorded once. Its matching antigen is unknown. 60 Vbeta and 13 Jbeta primers were used in PCR. Libraries were prepared by immunoSEQ multiplex PCR; TCRdb keeps only in-frame clonotypes and omits some of them. This sample has some 150,000 clones; roughly 62% occur once, and the top ten carry less than 5%. The TCR was taken from a man in his fifties or sixties in good health and CMV-seronegative. The chain combines TRBV19 with TRBJ2-5, with a tentative D call TRBD1 (5 bases). The sample was PBMCs. The CDR3 DNA reads TGTGCCAGTAGTCCAGGGAATCAAGAGACCCAGTACTTC. Its translation: CASSPGNQETQYF.